These T cell receptor beta chains were read from a single sample in a study of T cell clonotyping in hematopoietic cell transplantation. Libraries were prepared by immunoSEQ multiplex PCR; TCRdb keeps only in-frame clonotypes and omits some of them. The top ten clones hold approximately 0.8% of a sample with tens of thousands of clones, around 94% of them seen once. The sequencing sample was made of peripheral blood mononuclear cells. The receptors were sampled from a woman aged 50 to 60 in good health. Some clones in this sample may be carry-over from other donors' samples. The CDR3 runs from the conserved cysteine through the conserved F or W. The order of the fields is V gene, CDR3 protein.

TRBV7-9 CASSRDTSYNSPLHF
TRBV10-3 CAISVTGTEGYTF
TRBV6-5 CASRGVPDGQETQYF
TRBV5-4 CASSLDPAGETQYF
TRBV4-3 CASSQDFLGTDTQYF
TRBV6-1 CASTLQGISYEQYF
TRBV2 CASSVGTTNTEAFF
TRBV4-3 CASSQDPRGTRNSPLHF
TRBV19 CASSTIAGGLLSSYNEQFF
TRBV30 CAWSVLQTDRTYEQYF
TRBV10-2 CASGGTGEFSPSYEQYF
TRBV7-2 CASSSTASNTEAFF
TRBV19 CASTTGGGPSPQYF
TRBV5-4 CASSGGTGFEKLFF
TRBV7-3 CASSPDRGAHYEQYF
TRBV14 CASSQEQRVDTQYF
TRBV9 CASSVDLGGGSGELFF
TRBV4-1 CASSQGPLNEKLFF
TRBV19 CASAARGFGDSPLHF
TRBV6-4 CASSDSKAIPPLQETQYF
TRBV4-1 CASSQTGVGGYTF
TRBV19 CASSIERGGKDTQYF
TRBV19 CASRSIFGLAGENTGELFF
TRBV5-1 CASSADGYSNQPQHF
TRBV2 CASSLLAGLTDTQYF
TRBV9 CASSRRSATNEKLFF
TRBV7-2 CASSLTGSSYNEQFF
TRBV4-3 CASSQDWTGYLGSPLHF
TRBV10-3 CAISETYQPQHF
TRBV4-1 CASSQGLNQPQHF
TRBV19 CASKSLGELFF
TRBV7-8 CASSLGTGENTEAFF
TRBV2 CASSVGAEAFF
TRBV2 CASSDEQVFYNSPLHF
TRBV27 CASSLFPAGGYTF
TRBV6-5 CASSYETGGRPQHF
TRBV28 CASSFRTGGTNQPQHF
TRBV7-9 CASSRGGQTQYF
TRBV5-6 CASSSVPGPRSYEQYF
TRBV7-8 CASRGTGDSPLHF
TRBV4-1 CASSQLVVGKSIYF
TRBV2 CASSGRVIRTGELFF
TRBV28 CASTGGALYNEQFF
TRBV11-3 CASSTPEGEAFF
TRBV6-5 CASSYWVAESYNEQFF
TRBV7-2 CASSVANRAYEQYF
TRBV6-1 CASTQGGYGANVLTF
TRBV5-5 CASSPPGTYEQYF
TRBV6-5 CASSRDNSAFF
TRBV11-3 CASSPDSARLDTQYF